This entry lists 15 T cell receptor beta chains sequenced from one sample in a study of blood T cell repertoires in COVID-19. Clones were read by immunoSEQ multiplex PCR, and TCRdb kept only the in-frame ones, dropping some. The repertoire holds hundreds of thousands of clones, 85% to 90% seen once, with around 5.7% in the top ten. Material: peripheral blood. The receptors come from an elderly man with acute or convalescent COVID-19.

V gene TRBV28 combines with J gene TRBJ1-5; D gene ambiguous. The CDR3 loop spans 15 amino acids. The germline CDR1 and CDR2 sequences are MDHEN and SYDVKM. The V gene lost 6 bases and the J gene lost 0 bases, with 12 bases spanning the gap. CDR3 sequence reads: CASRRGDFSNQPQHF. In DNA form, the CDR3 reads TGTGCCAGCAGAAGAGGAGATTTTAGCAATCAGCCCCAGCATTTT.

The V call is TRBV2, the J call TRBJ1-4; unclear D gene. The CDR3 covers 12 residues. The germline gives CDR1 SNHLY, CDR2 FYNNEI. V was trimmed by 9 bases and J by 8 bases, leaving 13 bases between them. CDR3: CASLRTGEKLFF. In DNA form, the CDR3 reads TGTGCCAGTTTAAGGACTGGGGAAAAACTGTTTTTT.

This clone was seen once. This sequence joins TRBV27 and TRBJ2-5; weak D call: TRBD1 (5 bases). The CDR3 runs 14 residues. V shed 2 bases and J shed 0 bases, with 7 bases lying between them. Germline V CDR1 and CDR2: MNHEY, SMNVEV (reference sequence). The CDR3 DNA follows: TGTGCCAGCAGTTTAAGGGGAAACCAAGAGACCCAGTACTTC. The encoded protein is CASSLRGNQETQYF.

For this clone: Distinct nucleotide sequences in the sample also encode this CDR3. The chain uses TRBV7-2 and TRBJ2-1, with 13 positions matching TRBD2. The CDR3 has 17 amino acids. V dropped 5 bases and J dropped 0; count of bases not matched to a gene: 4. Germline V CDR1 and CDR2: SGHTA, FQGNSA. In DNA form, the CDR3 reads TGTGCCAGCAGCCCGAGACTAGCGGGAGGCTCCTACAATGAGCAGTTCTTC. It yields the protein CASSPRLAGGSYNEQFF. Together with reference TRBV7-2 and TRBJ2-1, the CDR3 gives the full variable domain: GAGVSQSPSNKVTEKGKDVELRCDPISGHTALYWYRQSLGQGLEFLIYFQGNSAPDKSGLPSDRFSAERTGGSVSTLTIQRTQQEDSAVYLCASSPRLAGGSYNEQFFGPGTRLTVL.

The CDR3 DNA follows: TGTGCCAGCAGCGGACGACACCAGGGCTACTCCTACAATGAGCAGTTCTTC. It translates to CASSGRHQGYSYNEQFF. The chain joins TRBV9 to TRBJ2-1; D might be TRBD1 (5 bases). Looked up from germline, CDR1 is SGDLS and CDR2 is YYNGEE. V was cut by 3 bases and J by 0 bases, with 16 bases left in between. The CDR3 totals 17 residues.

The CDR3 DNA follows: TGTGCCAGCAGCCCAGCGGGAGGGGTGCCCGGGGAGCTGTTTTTT. Translating gives CASSPAGGVPGELFF. This chain uses TRBV5-4 with TRBJ2-2; 10 nucleotides line up with TRBD2. In germline, CDR1 is SGHNT, CDR2 YYREEE (reference sequence). V shed 4 bases and J 6 bases; nucleotides not matched to a gene: 6. The CDR3 runs 15 residues. Combining the CDR3 with reference TRBV5-4 and TRBJ2-2 gives the whole variable domain ETGVTQSPTHLIKTRGQQVTLRCSSQSGHNTVSWYQQALGQGPQFIFQYYREEENGRGNFPPRFSGLQFPNYSSELNVNALELDDSALYLCASSPAGGVPGELFFGEGSRLTVL.

The V gene is TRBV30, the J gene TRBJ1-2; 7 bases are shared with TRBD1. The junction had 3 bases not matched to a gene; V was cut back by 1 base and J by 7 bases. The germline gives CDR1 GTSNPN, CDR2 SVGIG (reference sequence). The CDR3 is 12 amino acids. CDR3 sequence (DNA): TGTGCCTGGAGTGCTCAGGGGGTTGGCTACACCTTC. Translated, it gives CAWSAQGVGYTF.

J is TRBJ1-1 and V is TRBV7-2; 7 bases fit TRBD1. V lost 2 bases and J lost 4; bases outside the gene matches: 7. The CDR3 sequence is 15 residues long. Germline V gene data show CDR1 as SGHTA and CDR2 as FQGNSA. The CDR3 DNA sequence: TGTGCCAGCAGCTTACTAGGGGGCCGTGGCACTGAAGCTTTCTTT. It translates to CASSLLGGRGTEAFF.

The rearrangement uses TRBV7-2 and TRBJ2-7, with TRBD2 as a possible D gene (6 bases). The ends were cut back, 1 base at V and 6 bases at J, with 13 bases in the middle. CDR3 size: 14 residues. The germline V gene encodes CDR1 SGHTA and CDR2 FQGNSA. DNA for the CDR3: TGTGCCAGCAGCTTAGTGGGGGGAGAAGGCGAGCAGTACTTC. Protein sequence: CASSLVGGEGEQYF.

The genes are TRBV11-3 and TRBJ2-3; possibly TRBD2 for D (5 bases). The CDR3 spans 13 residues. V was clipped by 6 bases and J by 5 bases, with 12 bases between them. The germline gives CDR1 SGHNT, CDR2 YENEEA. The CDR3 sequence: CASRPAEGDTQYF. In nucleotides, the CDR3 is TGTGCCAGCAGACCCGCAGAGGGAGATACGCAGTATTTT. Combining the CDR3 with reference TRBV11-3 and TRBJ2-3 gives the whole variable domain EAGVVQSPRYKIIEKKQPVAFWCNPISGHNTLYWYLQNLGQGPELLIRYENEEAVDDSQLPKDRFSAERLKGVDSTLKIQPAELGDSAVYLCASRPAEGDTQYFGPGTRLTVL.

The V and J genes are TRBV5-8 and TRBJ1-1, with no clear D. This CDR3 is 11 amino acids long. The germline V gene encodes CDR1 SGHTS and CDR2 YDEGEE. V was shortened by 4 bases and J by 7 bases, with 8 bases between the two germline ends. The CDR3 bases are TGTGCCAGCAGCCCTTTTAATGAAGCTTTCTTT. Its protein is CASSPFNEAFF.

This sequence joins TRBV7-9 and TRBJ1-1, with D hard to call. The length of the CDR3 is 14 residues. Germline V CDR1 and CDR2: SEHNR, FQNEAQ (reference sequence). V was shortened by 1 base and J by 8 bases, with 14 bases between the two germline ends. CDR3 amino acids: CASSLDPVVLEAFF. CDR3 DNA: TGTGCCAGCAGCTTAGATCCGGTAGTCCTAGAAGCTTTCTTT.

V and J are TRBV28 and TRBJ2-7; maybe TRBD1 (5 bases). V was pared by 5 bases and J by 0 bases, with 14 bases between. The CDR3 has 15 amino acids. Germline V CDR1 and CDR2: MDHEN, SYDVKM. CDR3 nucleotides: TGTGCCAGCAGTCCAAGGGGTGGTAGCTCCTACGAGCAGTACTTC. Encoded protein: CASSPRGGSSYEQYF. Full variable domain (remainder filled in from reference TRBV28 and TRBJ2-7): DVKVTQSSRYLVKRTGEKVFLECVQDMDHENMFWYRQDPGLGLRLIYFSYDVKMKEKGDIPEGYSVSREKKERFSLILESASTNQTSMYLCASSPRGGSSYEQYFGPGTRLTVT.

This chain uses TRBV27 with TRBJ2-7; possible D gene TRBD2, 5 bases. V gave up 6 bases and J gave up 4 bases, with 13 bases separating them. The CDR3 runs to 13 residues. The germline gives CDR1 MNHEY, CDR2 SMNVEV (reference sequence). CDR3 loop: CASRRTGSYEQYV. The CDR3 nucleotides are TGTGCCAGCAGACGGACTGGATCATACGAGCAGTACGTC.

This clone was seen only a few times. V gene TRBV19 combines with J gene TRBJ1-5; TRBD1 might be the D (6 bases). This CDR3 contains 15 residues. Germline lookup yields CDR1 LNHDA and CDR2 SQIVND (reference sequence). The V end lost 1 base, the J end lost 3 bases, and 10 bases lay between the germline ends. The CDR3 sequence: CASSIGQEYNQPQHF. The CDR3 DNA reads TGTGCCAGTAGTATAGGACAGGAGTACAATCAGCCCCAGCATTTT.